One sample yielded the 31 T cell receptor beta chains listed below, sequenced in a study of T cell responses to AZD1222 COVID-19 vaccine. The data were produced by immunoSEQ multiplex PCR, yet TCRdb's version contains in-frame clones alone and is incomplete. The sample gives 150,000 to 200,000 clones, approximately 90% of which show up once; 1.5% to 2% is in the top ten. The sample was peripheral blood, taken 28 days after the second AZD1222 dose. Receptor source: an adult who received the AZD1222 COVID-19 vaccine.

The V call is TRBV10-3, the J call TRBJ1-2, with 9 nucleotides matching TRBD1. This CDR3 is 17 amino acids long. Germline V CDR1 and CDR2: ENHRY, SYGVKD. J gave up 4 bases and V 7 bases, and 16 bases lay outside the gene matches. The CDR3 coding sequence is TGTGCCATCACCCAAGTTTCTCCTACAGGGGGCGGCTATGGCTACACCTTC. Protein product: CAITQVSPTGGGYGYTF.

The CDR3 loop is CASSFLGRSSYEQYF. DNA of the CDR3: TGTGCCAGCAGTTTTCTGGGGCGAAGCTCCTACGAGCAGTACTTC. The gene calls are TRBV27 and TRBJ2-7; D might be TRBD1 (5 bases). This CDR3 region has 15 residues. The germline V and J ends were trimmed by 3 bases and 0 bases, with 12 bases remaining between them. Germline CDR1 is MNHEY and CDR2 is SMNVEV (reference sequence).

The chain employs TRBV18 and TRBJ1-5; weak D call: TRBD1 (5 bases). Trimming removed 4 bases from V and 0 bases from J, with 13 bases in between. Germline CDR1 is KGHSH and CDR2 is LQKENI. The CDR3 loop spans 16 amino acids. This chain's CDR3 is CASSLRGADSNQPQHF. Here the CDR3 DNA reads TGTGCCAGCTCACTCCGGGGCGCCGATAGCAATCAGCCCCAGCATTTT.

Written as DNA, the CDR3 is TGCGCCAGCAGCCCGGTCGGGGGCCAAGAAGCTTTCTTT. Translation: CASSPVGGQEAFF. The chain joins TRBV5-1 to TRBJ1-1, with D possibly TRBD1 on 6 matching bases. The V end was cut by 4 bases, the J end by 8 bases, with 15 bases between. The germline gives CDR1 SGHRS, CDR2 YFSETQ. This CDR3 region has 13 residues.

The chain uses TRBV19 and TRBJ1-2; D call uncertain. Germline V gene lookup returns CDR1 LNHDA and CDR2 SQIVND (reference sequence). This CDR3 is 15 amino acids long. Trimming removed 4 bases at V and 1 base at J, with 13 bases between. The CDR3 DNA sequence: TGTGCCAGTAGTAGCCTCACCGAGGTTAACTATGGCTACACCTTC. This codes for CASSSLTEVNYGYTF.

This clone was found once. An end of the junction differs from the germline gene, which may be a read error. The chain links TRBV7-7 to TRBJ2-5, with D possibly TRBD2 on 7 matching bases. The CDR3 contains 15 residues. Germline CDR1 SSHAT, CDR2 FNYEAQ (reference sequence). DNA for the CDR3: TGTGCTAGCAGCTTAAATGCAGGGGAGGGAGAGACCCAGTACTTC. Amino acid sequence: CASSLNAGEGETQYF.

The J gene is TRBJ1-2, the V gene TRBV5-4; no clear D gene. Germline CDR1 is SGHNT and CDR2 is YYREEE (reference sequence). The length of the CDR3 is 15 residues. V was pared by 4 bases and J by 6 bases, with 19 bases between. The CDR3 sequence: CASSPATVGSNGYTF. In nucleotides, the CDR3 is TGTGCCAGCAGCCCGGCGACCGTGGGTAGTAATGGCTACACCTTC.

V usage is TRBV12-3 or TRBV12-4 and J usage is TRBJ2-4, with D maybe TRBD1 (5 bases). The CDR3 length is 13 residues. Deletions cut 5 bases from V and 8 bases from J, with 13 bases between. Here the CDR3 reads CASSRQTTDIQYF. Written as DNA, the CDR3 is TGTGCCAGCAGTAGACAGACGACGGACATTCAGTACTTC.

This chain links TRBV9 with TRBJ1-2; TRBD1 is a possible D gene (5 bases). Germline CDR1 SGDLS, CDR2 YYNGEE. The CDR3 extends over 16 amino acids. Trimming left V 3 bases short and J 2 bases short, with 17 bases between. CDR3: CASSATLVRDNYGYTF. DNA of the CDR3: TGTGCCAGCAGCGCGACGCTCGTACGGGACAACTATGGCTACACCTTC.

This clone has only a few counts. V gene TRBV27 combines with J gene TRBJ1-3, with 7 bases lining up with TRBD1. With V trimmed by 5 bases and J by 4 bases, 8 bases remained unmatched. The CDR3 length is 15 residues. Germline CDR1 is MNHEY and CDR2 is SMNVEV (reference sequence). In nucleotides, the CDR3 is TGTGCCAGCAGTCCCAGGGGGGAGGCCGGAAACACCATATATTTT. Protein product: CASSPRGEAGNTIYF.

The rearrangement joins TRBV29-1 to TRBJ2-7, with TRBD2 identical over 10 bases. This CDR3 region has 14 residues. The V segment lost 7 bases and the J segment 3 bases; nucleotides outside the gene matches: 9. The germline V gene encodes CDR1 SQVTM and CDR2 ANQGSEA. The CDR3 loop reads CSANLAGAGYEQYF. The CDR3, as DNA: TGCAGCGCTAACCTAGCGGGAGCAGGCTACGAGCAGTACTTC.

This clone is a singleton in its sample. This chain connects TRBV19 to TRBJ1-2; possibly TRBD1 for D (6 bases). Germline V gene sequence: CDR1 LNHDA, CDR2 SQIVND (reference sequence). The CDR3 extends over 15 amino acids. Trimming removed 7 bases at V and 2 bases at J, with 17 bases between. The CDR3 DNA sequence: TGTGCCAGTACCATGGGGGCAGGGGCGAACTATGGCTACACCTTC. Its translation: CASTMGAGANYGYTF.

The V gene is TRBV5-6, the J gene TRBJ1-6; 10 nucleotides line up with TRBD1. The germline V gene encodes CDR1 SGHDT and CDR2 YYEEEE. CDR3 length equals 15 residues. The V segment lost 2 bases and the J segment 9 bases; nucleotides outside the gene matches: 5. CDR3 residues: CASSLPGTGVSPLHF. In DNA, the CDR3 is TGTGCCAGCAGCTTACCCGGGACAGGGGTTTCACCCCTCCACTTT.

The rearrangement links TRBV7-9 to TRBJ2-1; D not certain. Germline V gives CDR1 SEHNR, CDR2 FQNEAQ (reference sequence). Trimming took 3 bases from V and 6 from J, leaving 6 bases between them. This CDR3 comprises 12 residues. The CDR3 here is CASSFNSNEQFF. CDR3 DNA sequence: TGTGCCAGCAGCTTCAACAGCAATGAGCAGTTCTTC.

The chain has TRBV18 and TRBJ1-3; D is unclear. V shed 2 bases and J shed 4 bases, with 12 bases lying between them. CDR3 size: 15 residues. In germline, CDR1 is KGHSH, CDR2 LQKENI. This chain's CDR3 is CASSPGPGIGNTIYF. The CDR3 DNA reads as TGTGCCAGCTCACCAGGGCCCGGGATCGGAAACACCATATATTTT.

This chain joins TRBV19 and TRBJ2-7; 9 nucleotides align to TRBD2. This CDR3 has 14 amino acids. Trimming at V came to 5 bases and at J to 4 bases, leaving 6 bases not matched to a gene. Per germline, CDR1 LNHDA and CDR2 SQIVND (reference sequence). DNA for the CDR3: TGTGCCAGTAGTCCCGCGGGAGGGCAATACGAGCAGTACTTC. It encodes CASSPAGGQYEQYF.

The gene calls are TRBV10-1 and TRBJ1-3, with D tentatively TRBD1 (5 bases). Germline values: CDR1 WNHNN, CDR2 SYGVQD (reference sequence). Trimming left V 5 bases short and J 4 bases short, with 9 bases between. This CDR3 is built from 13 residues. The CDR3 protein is CASSPGRGNTIYF. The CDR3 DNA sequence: TGCGCCAGCAGTCCAGGGAGAGGAAACACCATATATTTT.

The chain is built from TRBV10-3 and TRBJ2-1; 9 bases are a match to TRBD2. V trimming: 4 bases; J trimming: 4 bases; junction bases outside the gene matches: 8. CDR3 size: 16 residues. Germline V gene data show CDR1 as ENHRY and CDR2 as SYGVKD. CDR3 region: CAISGSSGKLYNEQFF. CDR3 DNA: TGTGCCATCAGTGGGTCTAGCGGGAAGCTTTACAATGAGCAGTTCTTC.

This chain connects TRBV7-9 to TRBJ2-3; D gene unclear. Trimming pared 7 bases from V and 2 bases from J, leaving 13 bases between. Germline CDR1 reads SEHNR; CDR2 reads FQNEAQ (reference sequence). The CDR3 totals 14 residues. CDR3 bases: TGTGCCAGCACCCTACTGAGTACCACAGATACGCAGTATTTT. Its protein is CASTLLSTTDTQYF.

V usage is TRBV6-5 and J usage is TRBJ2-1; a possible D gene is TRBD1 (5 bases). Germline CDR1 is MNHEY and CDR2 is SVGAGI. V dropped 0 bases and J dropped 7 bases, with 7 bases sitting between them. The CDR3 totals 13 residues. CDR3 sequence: CASSYSRTNEQFF. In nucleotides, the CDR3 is TGTGCCAGCAGTTACTCTCGGACAAATGAGCAGTTCTTC.

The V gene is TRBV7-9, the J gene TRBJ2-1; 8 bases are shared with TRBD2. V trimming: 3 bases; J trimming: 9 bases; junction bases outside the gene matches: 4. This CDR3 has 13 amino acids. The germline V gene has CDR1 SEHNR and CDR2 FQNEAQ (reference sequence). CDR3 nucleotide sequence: TGTGCCAGCAGCTTGCCCCGGGGGGGTGAGCAGTTCTTC. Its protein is CASSLPRGGEQFF.

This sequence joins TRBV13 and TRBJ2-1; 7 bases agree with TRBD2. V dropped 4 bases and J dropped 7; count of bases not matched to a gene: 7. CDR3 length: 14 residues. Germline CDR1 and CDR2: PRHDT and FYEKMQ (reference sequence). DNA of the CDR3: TGTGCCAGCAGCTCGAACCGGGGACTAAATGAGCAGTTCTTC. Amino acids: CASSSNRGLNEQFF.

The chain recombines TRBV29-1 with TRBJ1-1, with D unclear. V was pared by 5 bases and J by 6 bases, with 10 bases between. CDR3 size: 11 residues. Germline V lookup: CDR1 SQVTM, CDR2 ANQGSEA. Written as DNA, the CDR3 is TGCAGCGTTTTGCCTGGAGCTGAAGCTTTCTTT. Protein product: CSVLPGAEAFF.

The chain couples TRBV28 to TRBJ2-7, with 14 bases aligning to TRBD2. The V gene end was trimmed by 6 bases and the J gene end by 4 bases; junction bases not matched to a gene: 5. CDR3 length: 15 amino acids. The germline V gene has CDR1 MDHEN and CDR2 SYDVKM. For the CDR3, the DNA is TGTGCCAGCAGACAGACTAGCGGGAGGGCTTACGAGCAGTACTTC. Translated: CASRQTSGRAYEQYF.

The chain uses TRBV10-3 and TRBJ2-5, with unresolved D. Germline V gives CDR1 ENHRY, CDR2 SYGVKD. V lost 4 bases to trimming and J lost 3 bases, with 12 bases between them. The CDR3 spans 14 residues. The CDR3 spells CAISVGYGEETQYF. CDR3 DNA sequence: TGTGCCATCAGTGTGGGATACGGAGAAGAGACCCAGTACTTC.

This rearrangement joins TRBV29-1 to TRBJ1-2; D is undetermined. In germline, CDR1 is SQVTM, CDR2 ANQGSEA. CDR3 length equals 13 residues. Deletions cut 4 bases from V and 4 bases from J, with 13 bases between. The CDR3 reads CSVGFSGGYGYTF. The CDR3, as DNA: TGCAGCGTTGGGTTCTCCGGAGGCTATGGCTACACCTTC.

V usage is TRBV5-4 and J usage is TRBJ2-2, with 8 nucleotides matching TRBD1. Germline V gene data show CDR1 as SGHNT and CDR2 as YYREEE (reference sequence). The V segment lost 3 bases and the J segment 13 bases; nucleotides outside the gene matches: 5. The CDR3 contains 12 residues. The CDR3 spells CASSYRGLGLFF. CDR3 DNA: TGTGCCAGCAGCTACAGGGGGTTGGGGCTGTTTTTT. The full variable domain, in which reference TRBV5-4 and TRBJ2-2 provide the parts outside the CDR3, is ETGVTQSPTHLIKTRGQQVTLRCSSQSGHNTVSWYQQALGQGPQFIFQYYREEENGRGNFPPRFSGLQFPNYSSELNVNALELDDSALYLCASSYRGLGLFFGEGSRLTVL.

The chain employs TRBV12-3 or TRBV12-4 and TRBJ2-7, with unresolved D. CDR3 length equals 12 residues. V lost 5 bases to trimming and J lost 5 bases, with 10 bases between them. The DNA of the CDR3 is TGTGCCAGCAGTCCTAGGGTGGACGAGCAGTACTTC. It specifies CASSPRVDEQYF.

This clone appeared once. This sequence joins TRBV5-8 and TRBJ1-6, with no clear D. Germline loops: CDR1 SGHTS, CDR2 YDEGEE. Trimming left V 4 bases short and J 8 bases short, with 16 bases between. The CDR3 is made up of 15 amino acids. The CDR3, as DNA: TGTGCCAGCAGCCCACGGACCTACGGGGATTCACCCCTCCACTTT. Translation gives CASSPRTYGDSPLHF.

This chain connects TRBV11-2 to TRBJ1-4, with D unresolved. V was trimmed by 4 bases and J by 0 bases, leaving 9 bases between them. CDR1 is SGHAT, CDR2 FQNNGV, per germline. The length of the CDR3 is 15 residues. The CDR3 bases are TGTGCCAGCAGCTGGAGCTCTACAACTAATGAAAAACTGTTTTTT. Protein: CASSWSSTTNEKLFF. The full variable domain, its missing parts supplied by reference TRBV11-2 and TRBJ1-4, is EAGVAQSPRYKIIEKRQSVAFWCNPISGHATLYWYQQILGQGPKLLIQFQNNGVVDDSQLPKDRFSAERLKGVDSTLKIQPAKLEDSAVYLCASSWSSTTNEKLFFGSGTQLSVL.

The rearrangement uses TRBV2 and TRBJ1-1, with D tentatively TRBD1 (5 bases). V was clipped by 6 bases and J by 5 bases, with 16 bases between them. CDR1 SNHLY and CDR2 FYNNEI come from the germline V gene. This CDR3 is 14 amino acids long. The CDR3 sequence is CASRDGGVITEAFF. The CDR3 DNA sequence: TGTGCCAGCAGGGACGGGGGGGTAATTACTGAAGCTTTCTTT.